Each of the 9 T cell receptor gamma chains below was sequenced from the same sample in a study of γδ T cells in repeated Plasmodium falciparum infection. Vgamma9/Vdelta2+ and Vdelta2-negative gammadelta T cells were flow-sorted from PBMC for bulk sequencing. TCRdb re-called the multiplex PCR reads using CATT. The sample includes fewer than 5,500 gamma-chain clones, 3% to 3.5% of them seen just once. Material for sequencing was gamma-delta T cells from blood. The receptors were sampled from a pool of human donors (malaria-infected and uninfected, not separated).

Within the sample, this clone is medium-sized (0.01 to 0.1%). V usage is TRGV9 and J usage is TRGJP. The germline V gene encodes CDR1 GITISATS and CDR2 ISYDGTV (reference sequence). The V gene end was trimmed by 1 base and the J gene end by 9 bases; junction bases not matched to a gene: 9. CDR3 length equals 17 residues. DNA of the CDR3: TGTGCCTTGTGGGAGGTCCAAGAGGCGTTGGGCAAAAAAATCAAGGTATTT. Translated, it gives CALWEVQEALGKKIKVF.

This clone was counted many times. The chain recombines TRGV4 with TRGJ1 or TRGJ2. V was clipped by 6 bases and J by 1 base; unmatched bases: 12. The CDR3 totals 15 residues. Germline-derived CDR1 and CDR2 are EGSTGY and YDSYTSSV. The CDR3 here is CATWLPIINYYKKLF. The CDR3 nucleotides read TGTGCCACCTGGCTTCCGATAATAAATTATTATAAGAAACTCTTT.

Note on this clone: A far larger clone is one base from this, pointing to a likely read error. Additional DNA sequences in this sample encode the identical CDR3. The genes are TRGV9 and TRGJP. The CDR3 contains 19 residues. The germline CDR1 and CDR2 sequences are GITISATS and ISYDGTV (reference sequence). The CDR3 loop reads CALWEVHPTQELGKKIKVF. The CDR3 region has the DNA TGTGCCTTGTGGGAGGTGCACCCGACTCAAGAGTTGGGCAAAAAGATCAAGGTATTT.

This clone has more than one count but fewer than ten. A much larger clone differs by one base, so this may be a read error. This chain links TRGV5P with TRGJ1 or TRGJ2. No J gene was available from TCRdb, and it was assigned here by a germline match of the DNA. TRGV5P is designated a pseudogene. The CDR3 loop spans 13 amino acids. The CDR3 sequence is CATWGHNYYKKLF. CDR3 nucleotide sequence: TGTGCCACCTGGGGCCATAATTATTACAAGAAACTCTTT.

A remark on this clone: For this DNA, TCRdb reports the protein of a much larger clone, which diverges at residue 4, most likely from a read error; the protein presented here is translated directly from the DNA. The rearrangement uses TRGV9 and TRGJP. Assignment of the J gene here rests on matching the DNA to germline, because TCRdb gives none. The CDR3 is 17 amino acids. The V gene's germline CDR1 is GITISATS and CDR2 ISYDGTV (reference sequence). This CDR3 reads CALREALEELGKKIKVF. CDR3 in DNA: TGTGCCTTGCGGGAGGCCCTGGAAGAGTTGGGCAAAAAAATCAAGGTATTT.

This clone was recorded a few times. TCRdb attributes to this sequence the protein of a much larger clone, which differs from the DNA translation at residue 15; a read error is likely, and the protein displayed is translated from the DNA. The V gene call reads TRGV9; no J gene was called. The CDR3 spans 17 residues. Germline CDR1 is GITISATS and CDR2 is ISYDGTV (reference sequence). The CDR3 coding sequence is TGTGCCTTGTGGGAGGTGCTGGGAGAGTTGGGCAAAAAAATCAGGGTATTT. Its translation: CALWEVLGELGKKIRVF.

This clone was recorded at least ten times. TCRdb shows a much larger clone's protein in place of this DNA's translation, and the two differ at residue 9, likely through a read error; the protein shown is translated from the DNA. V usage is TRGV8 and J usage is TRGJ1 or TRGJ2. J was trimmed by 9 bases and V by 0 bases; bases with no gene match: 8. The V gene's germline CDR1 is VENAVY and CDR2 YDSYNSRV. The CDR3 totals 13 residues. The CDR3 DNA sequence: TGTGCCACCTGGGATAGGCGGAGGTGTAAGAAACTCTTT. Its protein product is CATWDRRRCKKLF.

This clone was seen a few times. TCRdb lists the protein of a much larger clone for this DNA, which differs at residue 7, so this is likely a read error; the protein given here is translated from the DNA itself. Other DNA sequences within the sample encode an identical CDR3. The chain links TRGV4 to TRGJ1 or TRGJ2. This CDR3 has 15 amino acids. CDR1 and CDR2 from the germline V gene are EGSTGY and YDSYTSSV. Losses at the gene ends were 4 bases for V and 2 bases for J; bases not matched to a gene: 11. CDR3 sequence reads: CATWDGSGDYYKKLF. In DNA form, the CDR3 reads TGTGCCACCTGGGACGGGTCAGGGGATTATTATAAGAAACTCTTT.

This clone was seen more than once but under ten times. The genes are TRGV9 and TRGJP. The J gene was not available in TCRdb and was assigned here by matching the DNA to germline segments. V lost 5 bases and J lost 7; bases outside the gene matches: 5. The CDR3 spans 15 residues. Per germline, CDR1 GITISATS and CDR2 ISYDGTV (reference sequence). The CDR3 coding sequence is TGTGCCTTGTGGGTCACGGAGTTGGGCAAAAAAATCAAGGTATTT. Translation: CALWVTELGKKIKVF.